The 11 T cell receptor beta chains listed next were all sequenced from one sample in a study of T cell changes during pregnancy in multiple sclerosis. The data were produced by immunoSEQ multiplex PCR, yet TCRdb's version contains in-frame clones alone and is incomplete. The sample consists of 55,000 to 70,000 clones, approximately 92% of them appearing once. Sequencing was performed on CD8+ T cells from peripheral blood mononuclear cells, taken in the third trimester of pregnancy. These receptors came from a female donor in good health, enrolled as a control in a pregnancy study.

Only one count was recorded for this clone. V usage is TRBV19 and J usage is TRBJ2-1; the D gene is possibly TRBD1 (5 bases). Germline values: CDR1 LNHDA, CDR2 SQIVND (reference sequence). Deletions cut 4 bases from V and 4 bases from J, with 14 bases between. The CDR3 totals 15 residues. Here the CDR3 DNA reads TGTGCCAGTAGTAGTGTCCCCCAGGGATACAATGAGCAGTTCTTC. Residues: CASSSVPQGYNEQFF.

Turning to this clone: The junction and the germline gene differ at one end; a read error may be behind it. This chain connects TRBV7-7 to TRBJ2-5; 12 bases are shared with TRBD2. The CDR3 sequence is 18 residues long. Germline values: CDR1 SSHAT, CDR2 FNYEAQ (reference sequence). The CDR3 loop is CASSEAAPTSGGQETQYF. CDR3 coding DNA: TGTGCTAGCAGCGAAGCGGCTCCGACTAGCGGGGGCCAAGAGACCCAGTACTTC.

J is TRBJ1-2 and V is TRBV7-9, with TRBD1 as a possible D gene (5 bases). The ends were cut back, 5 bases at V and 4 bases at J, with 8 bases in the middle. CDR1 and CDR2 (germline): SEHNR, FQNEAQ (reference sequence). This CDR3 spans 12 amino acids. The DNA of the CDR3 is TGTGCCAGCAGCCCAGACAGCTATGGCTACACCTTC. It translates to CASSPDSYGYTF.

In DNA, the CDR3 is TGTGCCAGCAGTCCCCAAGCGGCGCCGAACACTGAAGCTTTCTTT. This sequence encodes CASSPQAAPNTEAFF. The V gene is TRBV27, the J gene TRBJ1-1; no firm D call. Germline assignment: CDR1 MNHEY and CDR2 SMNVEV (reference sequence). V was trimmed by 5 bases and J by 1 base, leaving 14 bases between them. CDR3 length: 15 residues.

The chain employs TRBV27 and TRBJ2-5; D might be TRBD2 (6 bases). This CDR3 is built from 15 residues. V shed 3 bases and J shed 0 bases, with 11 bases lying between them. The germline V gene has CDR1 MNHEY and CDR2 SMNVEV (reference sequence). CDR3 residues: CASSLGGAYQETQYF. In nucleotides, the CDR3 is TGTGCCAGCAGTTTGGGGGGTGCCTACCAAGAGACCCAGTACTTC.

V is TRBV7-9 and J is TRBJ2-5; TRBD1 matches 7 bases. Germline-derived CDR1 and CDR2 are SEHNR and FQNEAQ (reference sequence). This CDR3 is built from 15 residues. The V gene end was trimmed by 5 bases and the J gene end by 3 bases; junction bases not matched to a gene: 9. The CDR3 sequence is CASSHPGTAKETQYF. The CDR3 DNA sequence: TGTGCCAGCAGCCATCCCGGGACAGCTAAAGAGACCCAGTACTTC.

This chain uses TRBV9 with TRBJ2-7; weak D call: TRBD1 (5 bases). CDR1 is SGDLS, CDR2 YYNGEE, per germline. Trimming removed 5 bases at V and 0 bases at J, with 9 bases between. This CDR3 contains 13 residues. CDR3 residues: CASRSGASYEQYF. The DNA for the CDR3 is TGTGCCAGCAGGTCTGGGGCCTCCTACGAGCAGTACTTC.

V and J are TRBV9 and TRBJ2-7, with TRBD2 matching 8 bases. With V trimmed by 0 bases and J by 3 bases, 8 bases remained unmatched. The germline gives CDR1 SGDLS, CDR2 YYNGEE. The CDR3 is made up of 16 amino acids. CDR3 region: CASSVGSSGDFYEQYF. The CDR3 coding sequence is TGTGCCAGCAGCGTAGGTAGTAGCGGGGACTTCTACGAGCAGTACTTC.

This CDR3 is CASSGSGLPGETQYF. CDR3 DNA: TGTGCCAGCAGCGGATCGGGACTCCCTGGGGAGACCCAGTACTTC. The chain joins TRBV7-2 to TRBJ2-5; TRBD2 is a possible D gene (6 bases). Germline assignment: CDR1 SGHTA and CDR2 FQGNSA. The CDR3 is 15 residues long. Trimming removed 5 bases at V and 5 bases at J, with 18 bases between.

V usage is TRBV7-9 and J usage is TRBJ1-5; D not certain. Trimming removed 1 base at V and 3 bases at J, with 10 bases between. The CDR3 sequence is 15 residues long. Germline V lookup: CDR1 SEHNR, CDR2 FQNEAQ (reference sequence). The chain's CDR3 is CASSLGPGFNQPQHF. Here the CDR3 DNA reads TGTGCCAGCAGCTTAGGGCCGGGATTCAATCAGCCCCAGCATTTT.

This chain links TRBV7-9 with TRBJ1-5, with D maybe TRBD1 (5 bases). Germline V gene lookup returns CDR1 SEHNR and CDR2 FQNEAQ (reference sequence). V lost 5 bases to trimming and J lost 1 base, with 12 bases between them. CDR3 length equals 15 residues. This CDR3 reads CASSQVGGSNQPQHF. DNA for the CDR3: TGTGCCAGCAGCCAAGTCGGGGGGAGCAATCAGCCCCAGCATTTT.